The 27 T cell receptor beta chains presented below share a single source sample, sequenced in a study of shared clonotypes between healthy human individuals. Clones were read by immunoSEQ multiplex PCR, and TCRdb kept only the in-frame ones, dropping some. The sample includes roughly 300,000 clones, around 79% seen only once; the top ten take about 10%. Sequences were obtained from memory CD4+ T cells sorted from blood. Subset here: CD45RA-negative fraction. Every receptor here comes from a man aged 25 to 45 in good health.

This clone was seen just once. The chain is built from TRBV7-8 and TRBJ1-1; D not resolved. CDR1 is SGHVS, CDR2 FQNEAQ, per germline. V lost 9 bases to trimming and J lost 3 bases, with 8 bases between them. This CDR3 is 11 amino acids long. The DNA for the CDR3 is TGTGCCAGTAGGTTGGACACTGAAGCTTTCTTT. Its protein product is CASRLDTEAFF.

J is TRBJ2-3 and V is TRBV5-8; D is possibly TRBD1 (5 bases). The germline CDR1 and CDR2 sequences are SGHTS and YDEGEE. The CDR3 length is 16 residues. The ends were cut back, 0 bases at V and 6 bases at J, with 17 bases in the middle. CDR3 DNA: TGTGCCAGCAGCTTGGCCGTGGCAGGGTTTTCGGATACGCAGTATTTT. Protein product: CASSLAVAGFSDTQYF.

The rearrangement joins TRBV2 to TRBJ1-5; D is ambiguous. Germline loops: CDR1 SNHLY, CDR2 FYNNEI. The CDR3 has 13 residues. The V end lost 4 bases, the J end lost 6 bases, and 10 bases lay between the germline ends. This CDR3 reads CASSGTGGQPQHF. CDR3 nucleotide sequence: TGTGCCAGCAGTGGGACCGGCGGTCAGCCCCAGCATTTT.

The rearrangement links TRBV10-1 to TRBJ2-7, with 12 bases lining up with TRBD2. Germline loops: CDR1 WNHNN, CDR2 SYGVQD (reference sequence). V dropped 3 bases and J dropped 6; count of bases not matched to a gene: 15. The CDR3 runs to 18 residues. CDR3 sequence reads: CASSDQLAGGKKAREQYF. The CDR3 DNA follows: TGCGCCAGCAGTGACCAACTAGCGGGAGGAAAAAAGGCACGCGAGCAGTACTTC.

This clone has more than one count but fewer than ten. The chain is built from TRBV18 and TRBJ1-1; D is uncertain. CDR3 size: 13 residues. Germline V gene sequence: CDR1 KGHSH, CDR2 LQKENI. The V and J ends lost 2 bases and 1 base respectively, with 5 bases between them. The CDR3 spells CASSPTGNTEAFF. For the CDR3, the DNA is TGTGCCAGCTCACCAACCGGGAACACTGAAGCTTTCTTT. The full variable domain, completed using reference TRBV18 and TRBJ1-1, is NAGVMQNPRHLVRRRGQEARLRCSPMKGHSHVYWYRQLPEEGLKFMVYLQKENIIDESGMPKERFSAEFPKEGPSILRIQQVVRGDSAAYFCASSPTGNTEAFFGQGTRLTVV.

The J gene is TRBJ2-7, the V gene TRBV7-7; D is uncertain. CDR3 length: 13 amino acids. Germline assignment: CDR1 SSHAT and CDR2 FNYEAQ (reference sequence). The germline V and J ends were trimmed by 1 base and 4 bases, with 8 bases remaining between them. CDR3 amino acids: CASSLGAKYEQYF. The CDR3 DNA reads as TGTGCCAGCAGCTTAGGGGCCAAGTACGAGCAGTACTTC.

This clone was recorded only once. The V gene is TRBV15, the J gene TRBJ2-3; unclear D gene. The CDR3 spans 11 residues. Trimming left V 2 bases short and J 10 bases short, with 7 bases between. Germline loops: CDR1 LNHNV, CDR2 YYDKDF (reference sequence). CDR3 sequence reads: CATSRTGPQYF. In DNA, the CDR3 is TGTGCCACCAGCAGAACCGGTCCGCAGTATTTT.

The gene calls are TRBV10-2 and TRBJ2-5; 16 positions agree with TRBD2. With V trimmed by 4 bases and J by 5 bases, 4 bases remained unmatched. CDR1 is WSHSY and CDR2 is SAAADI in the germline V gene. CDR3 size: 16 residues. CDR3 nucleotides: TGCGCCAGCAGTGGGGGACTAGCGGGAGGGTGGGAGACCCAGTACTTC. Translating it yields CASSGGLAGGWETQYF.

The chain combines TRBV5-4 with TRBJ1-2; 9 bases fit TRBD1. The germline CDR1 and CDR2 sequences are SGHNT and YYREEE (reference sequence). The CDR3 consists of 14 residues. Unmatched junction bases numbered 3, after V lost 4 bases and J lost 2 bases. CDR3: CASSEGQGNYGYTF. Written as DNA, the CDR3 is TGTGCCAGCAGCGAGGGACAGGGAAACTATGGCTACACCTTC.

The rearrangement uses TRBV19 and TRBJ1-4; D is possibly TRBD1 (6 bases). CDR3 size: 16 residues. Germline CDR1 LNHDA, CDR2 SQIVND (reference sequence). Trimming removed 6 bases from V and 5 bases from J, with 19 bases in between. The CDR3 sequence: CASRMSQGALNEKLFF. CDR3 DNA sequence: TGTGCCAGTAGGATGTCACAGGGCGCCCTCAATGAAAAACTGTTTTTT.

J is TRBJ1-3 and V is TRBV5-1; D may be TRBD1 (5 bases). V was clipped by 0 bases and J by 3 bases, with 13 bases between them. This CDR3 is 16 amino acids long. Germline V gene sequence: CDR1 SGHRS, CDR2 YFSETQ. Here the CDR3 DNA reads TGCGCCAGCAGCTTGGCCGGAGGACAATTTGGAAACACCATATATTTT. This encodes CASSLAGGQFGNTIYF.

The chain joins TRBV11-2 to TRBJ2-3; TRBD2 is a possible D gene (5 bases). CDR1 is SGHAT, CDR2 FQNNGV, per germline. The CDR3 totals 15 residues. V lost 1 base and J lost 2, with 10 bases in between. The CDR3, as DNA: TGTGCCAGCAGCTTAGTAGGAGGAATCACAGATACGCAGTATTTT. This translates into CASSLVGGITDTQYF.

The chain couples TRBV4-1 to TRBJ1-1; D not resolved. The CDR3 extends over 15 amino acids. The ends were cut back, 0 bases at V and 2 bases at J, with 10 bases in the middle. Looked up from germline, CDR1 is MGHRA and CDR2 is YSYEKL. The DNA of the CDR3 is TGCGCCAGCAGCCAAGATCCGGTCGCAAACACTGAAGCTTTCTTT. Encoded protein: CASSQDPVANTEAFF.

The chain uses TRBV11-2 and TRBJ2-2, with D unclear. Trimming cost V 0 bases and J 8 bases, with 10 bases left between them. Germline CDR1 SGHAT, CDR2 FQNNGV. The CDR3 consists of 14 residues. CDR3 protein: CASSLDRTAGELFF. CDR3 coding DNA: TGTGCCAGCAGCTTAGATCGTACAGCGGGGGAGCTGTTTTTT.

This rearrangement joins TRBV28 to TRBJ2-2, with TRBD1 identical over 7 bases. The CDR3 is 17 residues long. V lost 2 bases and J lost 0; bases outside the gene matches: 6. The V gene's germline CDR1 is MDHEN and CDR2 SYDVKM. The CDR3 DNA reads TGTGCCAGCAGTTTAGTCCTGGGACAGCCGAACACCGGGGAGCTGTTTTTT. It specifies CASSLVLGQPNTGELFF.

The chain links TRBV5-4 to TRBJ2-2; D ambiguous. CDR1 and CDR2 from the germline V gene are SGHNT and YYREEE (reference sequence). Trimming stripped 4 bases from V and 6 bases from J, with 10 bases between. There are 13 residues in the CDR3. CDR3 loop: CASSPTPAGELFF. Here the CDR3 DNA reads TGTGCCAGCAGCCCGACTCCGGCCGGGGAGCTGTTTTTT.

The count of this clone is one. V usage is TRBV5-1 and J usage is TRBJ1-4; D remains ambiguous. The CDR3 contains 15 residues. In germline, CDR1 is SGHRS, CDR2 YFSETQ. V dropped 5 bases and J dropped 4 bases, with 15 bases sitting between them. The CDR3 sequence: CASSTGSASNEKLFF. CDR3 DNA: TGCGCCAGCAGTACTGGGTCCGCCAGTAATGAAAAACTGTTTTTT.

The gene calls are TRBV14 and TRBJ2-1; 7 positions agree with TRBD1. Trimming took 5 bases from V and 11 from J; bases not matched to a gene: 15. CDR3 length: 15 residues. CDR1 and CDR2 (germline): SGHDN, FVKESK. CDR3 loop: CASSVRQGLMLQQFF. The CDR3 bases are TGTGCCAGCAGCGTGCGACAGGGATTAATGTTACAGCAGTTCTTC.

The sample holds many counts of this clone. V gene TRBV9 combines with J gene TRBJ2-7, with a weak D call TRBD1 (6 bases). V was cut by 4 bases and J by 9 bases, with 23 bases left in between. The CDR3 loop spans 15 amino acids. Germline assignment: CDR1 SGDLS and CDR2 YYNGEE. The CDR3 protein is CASSPLAQGTDGQYF. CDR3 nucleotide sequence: TGTGCCAGCAGCCCCCTGGCACAGGGAACGGATGGGCAGTACTTC. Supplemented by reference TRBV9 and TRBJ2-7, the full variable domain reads DSGVTQTPKHLITATGQRVTLRCSPRSGDLSVYWYQQSLDQGLQFLIQYYNGEERAKGNILERFSAQQFPDLHSELNLSSLELGDSALYFCASSPLAQGTDGQYFGPGTRLTVT.

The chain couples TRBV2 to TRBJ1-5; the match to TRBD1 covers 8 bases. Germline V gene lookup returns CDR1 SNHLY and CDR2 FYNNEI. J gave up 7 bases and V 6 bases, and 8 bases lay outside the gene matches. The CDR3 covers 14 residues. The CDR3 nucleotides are TGTGCCAGCAGCGCAACAGGGGGGAGGCAGCCCCAGCATTTT. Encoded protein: CASSATGGRQPQHF.

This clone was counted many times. The DNA for the CDR3 is TGTGCCAGCAGTGGGACAGGGGAACACCAGCCCCAGCATTTT. It codes for CASSGTGEHQPQHF. J is TRBJ1-5 and V is TRBV2; 9 bases align to TRBD1. Germline V lookup: CDR1 SNHLY, CDR2 FYNNEI. V trimming: 4 bases; J trimming: 7 bases; junction bases outside the gene matches: 5. CDR3 length: 14 residues.

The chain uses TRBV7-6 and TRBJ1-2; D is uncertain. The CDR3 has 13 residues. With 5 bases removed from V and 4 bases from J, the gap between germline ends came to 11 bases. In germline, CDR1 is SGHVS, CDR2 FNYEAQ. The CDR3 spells CASSGNPVYGYTF. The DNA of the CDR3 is TGTGCCAGCAGCGGCAATCCAGTCTATGGCTACACCTTC.

CDR3 amino acids: CASSQVRGHSEKLFF. CDR3 DNA: TGTGCCAGCAGCCAAGTTCGGGGACATTCTGAAAAACTGTTTTTT. The chain uses TRBV14 and TRBJ1-4; D might be TRBD1 (6 bases). V was trimmed by 1 base and J by 7 bases, leaving 13 bases between them. The germline V gene encodes CDR1 SGHDN and CDR2 FVKESK. The CDR3 spans 15 residues.

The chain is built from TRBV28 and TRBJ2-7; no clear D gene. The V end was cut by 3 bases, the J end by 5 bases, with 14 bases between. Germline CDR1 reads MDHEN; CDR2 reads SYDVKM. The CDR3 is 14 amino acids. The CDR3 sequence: CASSFNSQRNEQYF. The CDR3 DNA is TGTGCCAGCAGTTTTAACAGCCAGAGAAACGAGCAGTACTTC.

The CDR3 reads CASSPGSGYNEQFF. The CDR3, as DNA: TGTGCCAGCTCACCAGGGAGTGGTTACAATGAGCAGTTCTTC. The chain is built from TRBV18 and TRBJ2-1, with D perhaps TRBD2 (5 bases). Trimming shortened V by 2 bases and J by 4 bases, and 9 bases separated the two germline ends. CDR3 length: 14 residues. Per germline, CDR1 KGHSH and CDR2 LQKENI.

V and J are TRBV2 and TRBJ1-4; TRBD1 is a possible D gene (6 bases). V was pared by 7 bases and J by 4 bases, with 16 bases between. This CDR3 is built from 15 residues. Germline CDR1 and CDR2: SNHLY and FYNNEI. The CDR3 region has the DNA TGTGCCAGCATCTCTCAGGGGCAGGGTAATGAAAAACTGTTTTTT. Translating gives CASISQGQGNEKLFF. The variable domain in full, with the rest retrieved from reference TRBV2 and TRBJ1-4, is EPEVTQTPSHQVTQMGQEVILRCVPISNHLYFYWYRQILGQKVEFLVSFYNNEISEKSEIFDDQFSVERPDGSNFTLKIRSTKLEDSAMYFCASISQGQGNEKLFFGSGTQLSVL.

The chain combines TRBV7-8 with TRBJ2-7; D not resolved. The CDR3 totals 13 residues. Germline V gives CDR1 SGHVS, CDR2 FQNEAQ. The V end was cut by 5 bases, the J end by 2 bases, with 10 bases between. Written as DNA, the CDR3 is TGTGCCAGCAGCCCTCGGTTTGCCTACGAGCAGTACTTC. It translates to CASSPRFAYEQYF. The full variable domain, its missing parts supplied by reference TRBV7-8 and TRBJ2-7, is GAGVSQSPRYKVAKRGQDVALRCDPISGHVSLFWYQQALGQGPEFLTYFQNEAQLDKSGLPSDRFFAERPEGSVSTLKIQRTQQEDSAVYLCASSPRFAYEQYFGPGTRLTVT.